These T cell receptor beta chains were read from a single sample in a study of blood T cell repertoires in COVID-19. Profiling relied on immunoSEQ multiplex PCR, and the TCRdb table lists in-frame clones only, not all of them. The data show 55,000 to 75,000 clones, roughly 86% seen once. The sequenced sample was peripheral blood. These receptors were collected from a human donor with active COVID-19. The donor label of this sample is uncertain. The CDR3 runs from the conserved cysteine through the conserved F or W. The D gene is left open where the match is weak. Where a row states a size, it is once, few, many or the class of an expanded clone; other rows omit it.

15	TRBV6-5	TRBJ2-2	TRBD2	once	TGTGCCAGCAGTTCCGGGACTAGCAACACCGGGGAGCTGTTTTTT	CASSSGTSNTGELFF
13	TRBV6-4	TRBJ2-1	TRBD1	NA	TGTGCCAGCAGTGACGGGGACAGCAATGAGCAGTTCTTC	CASSDGDSNEQFF
13	TRBV14	TRBJ1-1	NA	NA	TGTGCCAGCCAGGTTTGGGGGGACACTGAAGCTTTCTTT	CASQVWGDTEAFF
17	TRBV27	TRBJ2-1	TRBD1	NA	TGTGCCAGCAGCAAACTATCCGGACAGGGAAGTGTGAATGAGCAGTTCTTC	CASSKLSGQGSVNEQFF
15	TRBV6-5	TRBJ1-5	TRBD1	NA	TGTGCCAGCAGTACAGACAGGGATAGCAATCAGCCCCAGCATTTT	CASSTDRDSNQPQHF
15	TRBV21-1	TRBJ1-2	NA	few	TGTGCCAGCCCCGAGGGGCAGGGGACACACTATGGCTACACCTTC	CASPEGQGTHYGYTF
13	TRBV2	TRBJ2-1	TRBD2	NA	TGTGCCAGCCGGTACAGCCCGGGGGGTGAGCAGTTCTTC	CASRYSPGGEQFF
12	TRBV6-6	TRBJ2-3	NA	once	TGTGCCAGCCAACTAAGCACAGATACGCAGTATTTT	CASQLSTDTQYF
12	TRBV6-1	TRBJ2-5	NA	NA	TGTGCCAGCAGTGAATACGGGGAGACCCAGTACTTC	CASSEYGETQYF
13	TRBV3-1/TRBV3-2	TRBJ2-5	NA	NA	TGTGCCAGCAGCCCCTCCCCCGCATTAGCCCAGTACTTC	CASSPSPALAQYF
17	TRBV4-2	TRBJ1-2	TRBD1	NA	TGTGCCAGCAGCCGACAGGGCAGGGGGCGAGGTAACTATGGCTACACCTTC	CASSRQGRGRGNYGYTF
13	TRBV5-1	TRBJ2-1	TRBD1	once	TGCGCCAGCAGCCCGGGACAGGACAATGAGCAGTTCTTC	CASSPGQDNEQFF
14	TRBV6-5	TRBJ1-6	NA	NA	TGTGCCAGCAGTTACAGGGGGAAAAATGCACCCCTCCACTTT	CASSYRGKNAPLHF
18	TRBV6-2/TRBV6-3	TRBJ2-3	NA	NA	TGTGCCAGCAGTTACCCCACCACCCAGGGGTCAAACTTGGATACGCAGTATTTT	CASSYPTTQGSNLDTQYF
14	TRBV5-1	TRBJ2-7	TRBD1	once	TGCGCCAGCAACCCGGGACAGGGGGTAAACGAGCAGTACTTC	CASNPGQGVNEQYF
16	TRBV7-8	TRBJ1-2	TRBD1	NA	TGTGCCAGCAGCTTAGCGGGAGGACAGGTGATCTATGGCTACACCTTC	CASSLAGGQVIYGYTF
15	TRBV7-2	TRBJ2-7	NA	NA	TGTGCCAGCAGCTTAGATAGGGGTCTCAGCTACGAGCAGTACTTC	CASSLDRGLSYEQYF
16	TRBV6-1	TRBJ2-2	TRBD1	NA	TGTGCCAGCAGTGAAAACAGGGGCTCGAACACCGGGGAGCTGTTTTTT	CASSENRGSNTGELFF
14	TRBV7-2	TRBJ2-7	TRBD2	NA	TGTGCCAGCAGCTCCCTGGGACTAGCATCCGAGCAGTACTTC	CASSSLGLASEQYF
14	TRBV27	TRBJ2-7	NA	NA	TGTGCCAGCAGTTTACGCGGCGGAATGTACGAGCAGTACTTC	CASSLRGGMYEQYF
13	TRBV12-3/TRBV12-4	TRBJ2-7	TRBD1	NA	TGTGCCAGCACCCCGGGGACAGCCTACGAGCAGTACTTC	CASTPGTAYEQYF
15	TRBV11-2	TRBJ2-1	NA	once	TGTGCCAGCAGCTTAGGGGCCAACATAGGTTTAGGGCAGTTCTTC	CASSLGANIGLGQFF
12	TRBV10-3	TRBJ2-7	NA	NA	TGTGCCCTACTACTGAAGACCTACGAGCAGTACTTC	CALLLKTYEQYF
14	TRBV7-2	TRBJ1-1	NA	NA	TGTGCCAGCAGCTTAGTGCCAGGGAACACTGAAGCTTTCTTT	CASSLVPGNTEAFF
11	TRBV6-5	TRBJ2-2	NA	NA	TGTGCCAGCAGCACTAGAGGGGAGCTGTTTTTT	CASSTRGELFF
11	TRBV6-5	TRBJ2-1	NA	once	TGTGCCAGCAGTTCGGGATTTGAGCAGTTCTTC	CASSSGFEQFF
15	TRBV7-3	TRBJ2-1	NA	NA	TGTGCCAGCAGCTTAAATGCACAATCCTACAATGAGCAGTTCTTC	CASSLNAQSYNEQFF
14	TRBV5-1	TRBJ1-5	NA	NA	TGCGCCAGCAGCTTAAATGGGGCAGAGCAGCCCCAGCATTTT	CASSLNGAEQPQHF
14	TRBV28	TRBJ1-4	NA	NA	TGTGCCAGCTGTGGGACTGCGAAGAAGGAAAAACTGTTTTTT	CASCGTAKKEKLFF
17	TRBV4-1	TRBJ1-5	NA	NA	TGCGCCAGCAGCCAAGATAGATCCAGGGGCCTGGTTCAGCCCCAGCATTTT	CASSQDRSRGLVQPQHF
16	TRBV10-3	TRBJ2-2	NA	once	TGTGCCATCAGTGACCCTGGGCGGGAGAACACCGGGGAGCTGTTTTTT	CAISDPGRENTGELFF
15	TRBV3-1/TRBV3-2	TRBJ2-7	TRBD2	NA	TGTGCCAGCAGCCAAGAACTAGCGGGGACCTACGAGCAGTACTTC	CASSQELAGTYEQYF